The entry below describes one T cell receptor (beta chain). V lost 2 bases to trimming and J lost 0 bases, with 7 bases between them. CDR1 is SGHKS and CDR2 is YYEKEE in the germline V gene (reference sequence). CDR3 size: 14 residues. This sample is part of a study of blood T cell repertoires in COVID-19. This table comes from immunoSEQ multiplex PCR, and its TCRdb copy is limited to in-frame clones, with some not included. The sample lists approximately 440,000 clones, 88% occurring once. This receptor was obtained from a woman in her 50s with COVID-19, enrolled during active disease. V is TRBV5-5 and J is TRBJ2-3; D remains ambiguous. The sequenced sample consisted of peripheral blood. This CDR3 is CASSLINSTDTQYF. CDR3 nucleotide sequence: TGTGCCAGCAGCTTAATTAATAGCACAGATACGCAGTATTTT.